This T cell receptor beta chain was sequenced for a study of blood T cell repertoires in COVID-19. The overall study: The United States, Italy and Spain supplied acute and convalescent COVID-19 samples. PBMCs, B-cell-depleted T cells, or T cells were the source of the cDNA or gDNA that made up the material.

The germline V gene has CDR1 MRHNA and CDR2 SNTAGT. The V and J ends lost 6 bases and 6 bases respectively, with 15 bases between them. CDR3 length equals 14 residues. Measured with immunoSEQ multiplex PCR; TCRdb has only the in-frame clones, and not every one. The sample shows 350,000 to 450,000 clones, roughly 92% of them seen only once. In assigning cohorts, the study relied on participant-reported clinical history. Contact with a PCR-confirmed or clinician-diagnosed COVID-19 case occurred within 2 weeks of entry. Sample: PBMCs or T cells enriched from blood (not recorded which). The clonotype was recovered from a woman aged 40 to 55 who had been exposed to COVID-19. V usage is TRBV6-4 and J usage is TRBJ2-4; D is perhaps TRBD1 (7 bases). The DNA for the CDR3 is TGTGCCAGCAGCTGGGCAGGGGGGAGAAACATTCAGTACTTC. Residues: CASSWAGGRNIQYF.